This is a list of T cell receptor beta chains from one sample in a study of OX40 agonist ivuxolimab in advanced cancers. This table comes from immunoSEQ multiplex PCR, and its TCRdb copy is limited to in-frame clones, with some not included. The table has 90,000 to 100,000 clones, about 85% seen once; the top ten hold over 0.65%. The sequenced sample was CD4+ or CD8+ T cells sorted from blood, obtained in a trial of the OX40 agonist ivuxolimab. The receptor source for this set is an adult with an advanced solid tumor such as melanoma, head and neck, liver or kidney cancer. CDR3s include the opening cysteine and the closing phenylalanine or tryptophan. Fields, in order: J gene, D gene, clone size, V gene, CDR3 DNA, CDR3 protein. A D gene is named only where the DNA matches it firmly. Clone size is not always given. Where it is, it says once, few, many or a class for expanded clones.

TRBJ1-5 | . | once | TRBV30 | TGTGCCTGGAGTGCCCTGGACAGTGAAAGCAATCAGCCCCAGCATTTT | CAWSALDSESNQPQHF
TRBJ2-2 | . | . | TRBV5-5 | TGTGCCAGCAGCCGGGGGACCTTGAACACCGGGGAGCTGTTTTTT | CASSRGTLNTGELFF
TRBJ2-5 | . | . | TRBV25-1 | TGTGCCAGCAGTGTGACAGTCCAAGAGGCCCAGTACTTC | CASSVTVQEAQYF
TRBJ1-4 | . | . | TRBV6-1 | TGTGCCAGCAGCATAAACCGGATTTCTAATGAAAAACTGTTTTTT | CASSINRISNEKLFF
TRBJ1-6 | . | . | TRBV7-9 | TGTGCCAGCAGCTTAGGCCGGAGGGGAGCCGCTTCACCCCTCCACTTT | CASSLGRRGAASPLHF
TRBJ2-3 | . | once | TRBV6-6 | TGTGCCAGCGATGGAGGGCCTTATGGAGATACGCAGTATTTT | CASDGGPYGDTQYF
TRBJ2-7 | TRBD2 | . | TRBV19 | TGTGCCAGTAGTGGTTCGGTGCGGGAGGGCCTCTACGAGCAGTACTTC | CASSGSVREGLYEQYF
TRBJ1-5 | . | once | TRBV5-1 | TGCGCCAGCAGCCCCAGCCCTCCCCATCAGCCCCAGCATTTT | CASSPSPPHQPQHF
TRBJ2-5 | . | . | TRBV10-3 | TGTGCCATCAGGGGAGAAGAGACCCAGTACTTC | CAIRGEETQYF
TRBJ1-2 | . | . | TRBV7-2 | TGTGCCAGCAGCCACTTAGTGGTGACGCCGCTAAACCCTGTCTATGGCTACACCTTC | CASSHLVVTPLNPVYGYTF
TRBJ2-5 | TRBD1 | . | TRBV7-2 | TGTGCCAGCAGCTTATATCAGGGGGCAAAAGAGACCCAGTACTTC | CASSLYQGAKETQYF
TRBJ2-5 | . | . | TRBV11-2 | TGTGCCAGCAGCTTAGCGGAGACCCAGTACTTC | CASSLAETQYF
TRBJ1-2 | . | . | TRBV5-4 | TGTGCCAGCAGCTCGATCGGGGGGGATGGCTACACCTTC | CASSSIGGDGYTF
TRBJ1-6 | TRBD1 | . | TRBV10-3 | TGTGCCATCAGACAGGGGAATTCACCCCTCCACTTT | CAIRQGNSPLHF
TRBJ2-6 | . | . | TRBV6-5 | TGTGCCAGCCAAGGAGCAGACTCTGGGGCCAACGTCCTGACTTTC | CASQGADSGANVLTF
TRBJ2-3 | . | . | TRBV5-1 | TGCGCCAGCAGCTTGAGGCACAGTAGCACAGATACGCAGTATTTT | CASSLRHSSTDTQYF
TRBJ1-1 | . | . | TRBV29-1 | TGCAGCGTTGAACCCGGGGGCACTGAAGCTTTCTTT | CSVEPGGTEAFF
TRBJ2-3 | . | . | TRBV10-3 | TGTGCCATCAGTGAGTCGGGAGCCTCCACAGATACGCAGTATTTT | CAISESGASTDTQYF
TRBJ1-3 | . | . | TRBV2 | TGTGCCAGCAGTAGGTTATCTGGAAACACCATATATTTT | CASSRLSGNTIYF
TRBJ2-2 | . | . | TRBV5-1 | TGCGCCAGCAGCTTGGTGGGGACACGCACCGGGGAGCTGTTTTTT | CASSLVGTRTGELFF
TRBJ2-1 | . | . | TRBV18 | TGTGCCAGCTCACGGGGGCGGGAAGCCTACAATGAGCAGTTCTTC | CASSRGREAYNEQFF
TRBJ1-6 | . | . | TRBV27 | TGTGCCAGCGCCGGTGGGTTGAATTCACCCCTCCACTTT | CASAGGLNSPLHF
TRBJ1-2 | . | once | TRBV28 | TGTGCCAGCAGCAAATTTACGGACGGTGGCTACACCTTC | CASSKFTDGGYTF
TRBJ2-1 | . | . | TRBV4-2 | TGTGCCAGCAGCACCCGAGGAACTACCAATGAGCAGTTCTTC | CASSTRGTTNEQFF
TRBJ2-5 | . | . | TRBV4-2 | TGTGCCAGCAGCCAAGTCGGCAGGACCCAAGAGACCCAGTACTTC | CASSQVGRTQETQYF
TRBJ1-1 | TRBD1 | . | TRBV29-1 | TGCAGCTGCTGGACAGGGGGCACTGAAGCTTTCTTT | CSCWTGGTEAFF
TRBJ2-7 | . | once | TRBV6-1 | TGTGCCAGCAGTGAAGCGGCCCCCGCTACCGATTTCTCCTACGAGCAGTACTTC | CASSEAAPATDFSYEQYF
TRBJ2-1 | . | . | TRBV19 | TGTGCCAGTAGTATTTCCATAGGCTTGGACCAGTTCTTC | CASSISIGLDQFF
TRBJ1-5 | . | . | TRBV2 | TGTGCCACCACGGAAAGAAATAGCAATCAGCCCCAGCATTTT | CATTERNSNQPQHF
TRBJ2-5 | TRBD2 | . | TRBV9 | TGTGCCAGCAGCGTTGGGACTAGCGTGAAAGAGACCCAGTACTTC | CASSVGTSVKETQYF
TRBJ2-1 | . | . | TRBV5-1 | TGCGCCAGCAGCTTGATATCGAGCTCCTACAATGAGCAGTTCTTC | CASSLISSSYNEQFF
TRBJ1-1 | . | . | TRBV7-2 | TGTGCCAGCAGCTCCAACTGGGGCAACACTGAAGCTTTCTTT | CASSSNWGNTEAFF
TRBJ2-6 | . | . | TRBV7-2 | TGTGCCAGCAGCCCCCAGGACGGGGCCAACGTCCTGACTTTC | CASSPQDGANVLTF
TRBJ2-1 | . | . | TRBV7-8 | TGTGCCAGCAGCTTAGCGGAAAGGAGCGAGCAGTTCTTC | CASSLAERSEQFF